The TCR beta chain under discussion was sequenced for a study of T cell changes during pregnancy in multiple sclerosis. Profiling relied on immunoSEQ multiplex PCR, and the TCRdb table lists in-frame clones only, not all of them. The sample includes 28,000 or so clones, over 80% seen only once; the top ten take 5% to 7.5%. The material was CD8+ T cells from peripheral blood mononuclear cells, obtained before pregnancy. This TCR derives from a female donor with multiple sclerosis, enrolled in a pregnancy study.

CDR3 sequence reads: CASSYFTGNTEAFF. The CDR3 nucleotides read TGCGCCAGCAGCTACTTTACAGGGAACACTGAAGCTTTCTTT. The chain has TRBV4-1 and TRBJ1-1; a possible D gene is TRBD1 (5 bases). Trimming took 5 bases from V and 1 from J, leaving 11 bases between them. The length of the CDR3 is 14 residues. Germline V lookup: CDR1 MGHRA, CDR2 YSYEKL.